Following are 16 T cell receptor beta chains from one sample sequenced in a study of blood T cell repertoires in COVID-19. Repertoires were generated with immunoSEQ multiplex PCR, while TCRdb's copy carries only in-frame clones and drops some. This sample has about 240,000 clones, with about nine tenths found just once. The sequencing sample was made of peripheral blood. All receptors derive from a man aged 55 to 70 who had recovered from COVID-19.

This clone was observed a handful of times. The V gene is TRBV19, the J gene TRBJ1-1; D is undetermined. CDR1 is LNHDA and CDR2 is SQIVND in the germline V gene (reference sequence). Trimming took off 2 bases at V and 5 bases at J, with 9 bases between the two ends. This CDR3 is 13 amino acids long. CDR3 nucleotides: TGTGCCAGTAGTATACGGGGTGAGACTGAAGCTTTCTTT. It encodes CASSIRGETEAFF.

V usage is TRBV10-2 and J usage is TRBJ2-1, with D possibly being TRBD1 (6 bases). The CDR3 covers 15 residues. V shed 8 bases and J shed 4 bases, with 18 bases lying between them. Germline-derived CDR1 and CDR2 are WSHSY and SAAADI. DNA of the CDR3: TGCGCCAGCGCGGAGACGGACAGCCCTTACAATGAGCAGTTCTTC. This translates into CASAETDSPYNEQFF.

This clone was seen just once. The chain has TRBV9 and TRBJ2-3; 12 bases are a match to TRBD2. This CDR3 has 16 amino acids. Germline assignment: CDR1 SGDLS and CDR2 YYNGEE. With V trimmed by 3 bases and J by 4 bases, 6 bases remained unmatched. The CDR3 spells CASSARLAGGADTQYF. The CDR3 region has the DNA TGTGCCAGCAGCGCCCGGCTAGCGGGGGGGGCAGATACGCAGTATTTT.

V is TRBV9 and J is TRBJ2-3; no firm D call. Germline-derived CDR1 and CDR2 are SGDLS and YYNGEE. The CDR3 covers 15 residues. Trimming stripped 0 bases from V and 8 bases from J, with 16 bases between. CDR3 coding DNA: TGTGCCAGCAGCGTAGGGGCAGGTGTTCTGGGTACGCAGTATTTT. Translation gives CASSVGAGVLGTQYF.

This chain connects TRBV9 to TRBJ1-3; tentatively, D is TRBD1 (6 bases). The length of the CDR3 is 17 residues. Germline V gives CDR1 SGDLS, CDR2 YYNGEE. V dropped 0 bases and J dropped 2 bases, with 15 bases sitting between them. The CDR3 reads CASSVAQGHAPGNTIYF. In DNA form, the CDR3 reads TGTGCCAGCAGCGTAGCCCAGGGACATGCGCCTGGAAACACCATATATTTT.

The chain joins TRBV4-1 to TRBJ1-4, with unresolved D. Germline assignment: CDR1 MGHRA and CDR2 YSYEKL. CDR3 length: 12 residues. Trimming shortened V by 8 bases and J by 10 bases, and 14 bases separated the two germline ends. The CDR3 nucleotides are TGCGCCAGCCGAGCAGGCGATGGAAAACTGTTTTTT. This codes for CASRAGDGKLFF.

This chain uses TRBV6-5 with TRBJ1-1; D not resolved. Trimming took 7 bases from V and 0 from J, leaving 9 bases between them. Germline V CDR1 and CDR2: MNHEY, SVGAGI. The CDR3 is 13 residues long. CDR3 DNA sequence: TGTGCCAGCACTGGCAGAATGAACACTGAAGCTTTCTTT. This sequence encodes CASTGRMNTEAFF.

The chain is built from TRBV2 and TRBJ2-7, with 7 bases aligning to TRBD2. Germline V gene lookup returns CDR1 SNHLY and CDR2 FYNNEI. After removal of 6 bases from V and 7 bases from J, the junction contained 18 bases not matched to a gene. The CDR3 sequence is 16 residues long. CDR3 DNA sequence: TGTGCCAGCAGCCCTAGGGAGGGACTGGGCTCGGGTGAGCAGTACGTC. Translation gives CASSPREGLGSGEQYV.

The DNA of the CDR3 is TGCGCCAGCAGCTTGCCGGGACAGACCACAGATACGCAGTATTTT. Amino acid sequence: CASSLPGQTTDTQYF. This chain connects TRBV5-1 to TRBJ2-3; 7 bases match TRBD1. From germline, CDR1 is SGHRS and CDR2 YFSETQ. This CDR3 has 15 residues. Unmatched junction bases numbered 4, after V lost 1 base and J lost 2 bases.

CDR3 protein: CASSPQAVNEQFF. DNA of the CDR3: TGTGCCAGCAGCCCCCAAGCGGTCAATGAGCAGTTCTTC. The chain is built from TRBV9 and TRBJ2-1, with D perhaps TRBD2 (5 bases). CDR1 is SGDLS, CDR2 YYNGEE, per germline. The CDR3 is 13 residues long. With 4 bases removed from V and 6 bases from J, the gap between germline ends came to 11 bases.

V and J are TRBV5-4 and TRBJ2-3, with D maybe TRBD2 (5 bases). CDR1 is SGHNT and CDR2 is YYREEE in the germline V gene (reference sequence). Between the trimmed V and J ends, which lost 1 base and 0 bases, there was a span of 15 bases. The CDR3 spans 17 residues. This chain's CDR3 is CASSLKLGGSSTDTQYF. CDR3 DNA: TGTGCCAGCAGCTTGAAGCTTGGCGGGTCTAGCACAGATACGCAGTATTTT. Based on the CDR3 plus reference TRBV5-4 and TRBJ2-3, the full variable domain is ETGVTQSPTHLIKTRGQQVTLRCSSQSGHNTVSWYQQALGQGPQFIFQYYREEENGRGNFPPRFSGLQFPNYSSELNVNALELDDSALYLCASSLKLGGSSTDTQYFGPGTRLTVL.

Notes on this clone: Distinct nucleotide sequences in the sample also encode this CDR3. The rearrangement links TRBV3-1 (or the pseudogene TRBV3-2) to TRBJ2-5, with TRBD1 as a possible D gene (7 bases). Deletions cut 4 bases from V and 2 bases from J, with 11 bases between. The CDR3 runs to 14 residues. Germline values: CDR1 LGHDT, CDR2 YNNKEL (reference sequence). The chain's CDR3 is CASSLQGGQETQYF. CDR3 in DNA: TGTGCCAGCAGCCTCCAGGGGGGACAAGAGACCCAGTACTTC.

This sequence joins TRBV15 and TRBJ1-4; D is possibly TRBD1 (6 bases). Germline V gene lookup returns CDR1 LNHNV and CDR2 YYDKDF (reference sequence). Trimming cost V 3 bases and J 8 bases, with 13 bases left between them. The length of the CDR3 is 14 residues. Written as DNA, the CDR3 is TGTGCCACCAGCAGTAGCAGGGGCGCAGAAAAACTGTTTTTT. Translating gives CATSSSRGAEKLFF. The full variable domain, rest sourced from reference TRBV15 and TRBJ1-4, is DAMVIQNPRYQVTQFGKPVTLSCSQTLNHNVMYWYQQKSSQAPKLLFHYYDKDFNNEADTPDNFQSRRPNTSFCFLDIRSPGLGDTAMYLCATSSSRGAEKLFFGSGTQLSVL.

This clone was detected only a few times. J is TRBJ1-2 and V is TRBV19; D gene uncertain. The germline V gene has CDR1 LNHDA and CDR2 SQIVND (reference sequence). V lost 8 bases to trimming and J lost 4 bases, with 14 bases between them. This CDR3 is 13 amino acids long. The CDR3 region is CASQSGIRYGYTF. CDR3 bases: TGTGCCAGTCAATCCGGGATACGCTATGGCTACACCTTC.

DNA of the CDR3: TGTGCCAGCAGCCGCGACAGGGGTTATTCACCCCTCCACTTT. This gives the protein CASSRDRGYSPLHF. V is TRBV3-1 (or the pseudogene TRBV3-2) and J is TRBJ1-6; the match to TRBD1 covers 8 bases. The length of the CDR3 is 14 residues. In germline, CDR1 is LGHDT, CDR2 YNNKEL (reference sequence). Trimming cost V 4 bases and J 8 bases; bases outside gene matches: 4.

The rearrangement uses TRBV10-2 and TRBJ2-1; TRBD2 agrees at 9 bases. This CDR3 region has 16 residues. Losses at the gene ends were 7 bases for V and 2 bases for J; bases not matched to a gene: 9. In germline, CDR1 is WSHSY, CDR2 SAAADI. This CDR3 is CASTSRLAETYNEQFF. The CDR3 DNA reads TGCGCCAGCACCTCCCGACTAGCGGAAACCTACAATGAGCAGTTCTTC.